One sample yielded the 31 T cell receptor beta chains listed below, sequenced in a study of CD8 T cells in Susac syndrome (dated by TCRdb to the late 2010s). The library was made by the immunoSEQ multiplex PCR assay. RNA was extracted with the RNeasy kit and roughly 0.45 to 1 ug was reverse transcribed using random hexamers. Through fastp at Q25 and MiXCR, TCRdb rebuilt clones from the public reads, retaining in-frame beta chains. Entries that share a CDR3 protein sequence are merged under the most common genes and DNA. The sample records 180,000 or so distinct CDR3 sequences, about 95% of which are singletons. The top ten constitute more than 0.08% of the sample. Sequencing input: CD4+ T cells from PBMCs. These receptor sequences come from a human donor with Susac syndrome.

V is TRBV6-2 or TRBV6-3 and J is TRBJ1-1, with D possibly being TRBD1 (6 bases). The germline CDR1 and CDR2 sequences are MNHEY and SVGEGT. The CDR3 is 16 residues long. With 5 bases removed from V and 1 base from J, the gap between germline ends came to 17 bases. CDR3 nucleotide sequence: TGTGCCAGCAGTCGGCCTGGACAGACTAAGAACACTGAAGCTTTCTTT. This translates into CASSRPGQTKNTEAFF.

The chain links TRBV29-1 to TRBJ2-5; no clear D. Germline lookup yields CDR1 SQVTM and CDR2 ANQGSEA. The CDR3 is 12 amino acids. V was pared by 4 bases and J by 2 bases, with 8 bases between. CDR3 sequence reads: CSVGQQQETQYF. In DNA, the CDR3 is TGCAGCGTTGGACAACAACAAGAGACCCAGTACTTC. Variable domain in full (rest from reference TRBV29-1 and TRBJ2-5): SAVISQKPSRDICQRGTSLTIQCQVDSQVTMMFWYRQQPGQSLTLIATANQGSEATYESGFVIDKFPISRPNLTFSTLTVSNMSPEDSSIYLCSVGQQQETQYFGPGTRLLVL.

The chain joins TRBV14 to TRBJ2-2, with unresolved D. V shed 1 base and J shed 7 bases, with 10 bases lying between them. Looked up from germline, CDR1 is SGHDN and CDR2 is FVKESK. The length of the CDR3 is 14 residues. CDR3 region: CASSQASGGGELFF. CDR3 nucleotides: TGTGCCAGCAGCCAAGCTAGTGGCGGCGGGGAGCTGTTTTTT.

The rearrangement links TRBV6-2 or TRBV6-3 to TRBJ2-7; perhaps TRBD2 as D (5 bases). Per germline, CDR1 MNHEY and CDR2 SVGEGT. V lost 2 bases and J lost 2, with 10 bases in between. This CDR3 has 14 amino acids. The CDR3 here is CASSYVDSTYEQYF. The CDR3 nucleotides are TGTGCCAGCAGTTACGTGGACTCGACCTACGAGCAGTACTTC.

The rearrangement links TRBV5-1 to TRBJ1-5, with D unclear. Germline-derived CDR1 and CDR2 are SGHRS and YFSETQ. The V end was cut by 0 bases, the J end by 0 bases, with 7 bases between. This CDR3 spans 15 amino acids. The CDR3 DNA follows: TGCGCCAGCAGCTTGGAGGGCTATAGCAATCAGCCCCAGCATTTT. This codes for CASSLEGYSNQPQHF.

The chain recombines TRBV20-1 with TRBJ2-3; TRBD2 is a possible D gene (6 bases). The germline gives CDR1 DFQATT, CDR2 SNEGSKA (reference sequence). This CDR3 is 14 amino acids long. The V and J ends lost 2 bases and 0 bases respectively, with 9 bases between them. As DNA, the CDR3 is TGCAGTGCTAGACCCGGGACTAGCACAGATACGCAGTATTTT. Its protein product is CSARPGTSTDTQYF.

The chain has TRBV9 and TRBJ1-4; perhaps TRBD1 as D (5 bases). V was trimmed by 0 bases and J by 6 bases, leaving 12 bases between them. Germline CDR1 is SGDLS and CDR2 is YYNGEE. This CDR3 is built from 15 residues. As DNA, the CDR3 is TGTGCCAGCAGCGTAGGGTGGGACGGAGATGAAAAACTGTTTTTT. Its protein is CASSVGWDGDEKLFF.

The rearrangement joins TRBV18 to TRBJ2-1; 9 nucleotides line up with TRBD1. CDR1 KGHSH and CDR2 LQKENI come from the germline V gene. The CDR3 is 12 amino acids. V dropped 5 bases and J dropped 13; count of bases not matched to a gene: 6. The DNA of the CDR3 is TGTGCCAGCTCAGTCCGGGACAGGGAACAGTTCTTC. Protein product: CASSVRDREQFF.

The CDR3: CASSLGRYEQYF. CDR3 sequence (DNA): TGTGCCAGCAGCTTAGGACGATACGAGCAGTACTTC. The chain is built from TRBV7-2 and TRBJ2-7; D gene ambiguous. The CDR3 runs 12 residues. The V and J ends lost 1 base and 4 bases respectively, with 5 bases between them. Germline CDR1 SGHTA, CDR2 FQGNSA.

The CDR3 nucleotides read TGCAGTGCCCAACTAGCGGCAGGAAAGACCCAGTACTTC. As protein: CSAQLAAGKTQYF. V and J are TRBV20-1 and TRBJ2-5; 8 nucleotides align to TRBD2. The CDR3 loop spans 13 amino acids. The V gene end was trimmed by 6 bases and the J gene end by 6 bases; junction bases not matched to a gene: 9. Germline CDR1 and CDR2: DFQATT and SNEGSKA (reference sequence).

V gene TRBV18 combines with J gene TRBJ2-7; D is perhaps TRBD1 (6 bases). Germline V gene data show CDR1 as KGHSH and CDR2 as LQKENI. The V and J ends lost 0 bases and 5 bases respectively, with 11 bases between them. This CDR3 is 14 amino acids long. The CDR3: CASSPPNRVDEQYF. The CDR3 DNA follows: TGTGCCAGCTCACCACCGAACAGGGTCGACGAGCAGTACTTC.

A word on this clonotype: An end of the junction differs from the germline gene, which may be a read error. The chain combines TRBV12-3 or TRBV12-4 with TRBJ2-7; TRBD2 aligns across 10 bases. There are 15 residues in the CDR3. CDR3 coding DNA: TGTGCCAGCACTTTAAGCGGGAGGGCCGCATACGAGCAGTACTTC. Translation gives CASTLSGRAAYEQYF.

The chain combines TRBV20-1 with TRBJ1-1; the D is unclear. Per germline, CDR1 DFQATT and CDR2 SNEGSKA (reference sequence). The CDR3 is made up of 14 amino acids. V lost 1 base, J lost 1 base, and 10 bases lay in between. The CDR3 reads CSARVYGPNTEAFF. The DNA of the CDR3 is TGCAGTGCTAGAGTGTACGGGCCGAACACTGAAGCTTTCTTT.

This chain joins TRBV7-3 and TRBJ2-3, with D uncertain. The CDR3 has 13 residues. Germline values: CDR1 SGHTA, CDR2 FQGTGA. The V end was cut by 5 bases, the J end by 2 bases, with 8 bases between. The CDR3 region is CASSPHATDTQYF. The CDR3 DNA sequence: TGTGCCAGCAGCCCGCACGCCACAGATACGCAGTATTTT.

The DNA of the CDR3 is TGCAGCGCCGGGGGTCTCTTACAAGAGACCCAGTACTTC. It yields the protein CSAGGLLQETQYF. V gene TRBV29-1 combines with J gene TRBJ2-5; D is perhaps TRBD2 (6 bases). The CDR3 covers 13 residues. V lost 7 bases, J lost 2 bases, and 14 bases lay in between. From germline, CDR1 is SQVTM and CDR2 ANQGSEA.

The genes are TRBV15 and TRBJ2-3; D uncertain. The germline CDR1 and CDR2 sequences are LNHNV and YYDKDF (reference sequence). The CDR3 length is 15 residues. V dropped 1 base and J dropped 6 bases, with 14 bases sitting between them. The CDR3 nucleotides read TGTGCCACCAGCAGAGGAAGGGCCTCACGTGATACGCAGTATTTT. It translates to CATSRGRASRDTQYF.

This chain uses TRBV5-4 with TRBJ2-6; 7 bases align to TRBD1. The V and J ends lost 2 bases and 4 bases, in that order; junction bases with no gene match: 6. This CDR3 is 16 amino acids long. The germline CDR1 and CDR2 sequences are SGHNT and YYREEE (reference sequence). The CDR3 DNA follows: TGTGCCAGCAGCTTCCACAGGGGATCCGGGGCCAACGTCCTGACTTTC. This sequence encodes CASSFHRGSGANVLTF. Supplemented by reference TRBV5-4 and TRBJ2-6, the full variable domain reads ETGVTQSPTHLIKTRGQQVTLRCSSQSGHNTVSWYQQALGQGPQFIFQYYREEENGRGNFPPRFSGLQFPNYSSELNVNALELDDSALYLCASSFHRGSGANVLTFGAGSRLTVL.

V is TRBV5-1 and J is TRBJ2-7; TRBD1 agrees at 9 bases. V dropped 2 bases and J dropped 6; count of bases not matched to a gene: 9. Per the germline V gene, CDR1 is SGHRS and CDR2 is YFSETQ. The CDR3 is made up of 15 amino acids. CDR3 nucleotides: TGCGCCAGCAGCTTAGCGGGACAGGGAGGATCCGAGCAGTACTTC. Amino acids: CASSLAGQGGSEQYF.

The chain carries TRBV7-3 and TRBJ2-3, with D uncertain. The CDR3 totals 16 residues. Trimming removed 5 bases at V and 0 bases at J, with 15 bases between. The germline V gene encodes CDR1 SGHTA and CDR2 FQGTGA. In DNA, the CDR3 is TGTGCCAGCAGCCCCTCCATCGGATATAGCACAGATACGCAGTATTTT. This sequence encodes CASSPSIGYSTDTQYF.

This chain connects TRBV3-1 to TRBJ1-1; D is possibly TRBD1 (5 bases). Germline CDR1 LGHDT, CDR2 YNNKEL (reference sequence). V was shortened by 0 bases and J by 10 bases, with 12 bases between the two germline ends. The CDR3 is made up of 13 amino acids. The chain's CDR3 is CASSQDRGAGAFF. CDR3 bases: TGTGCCAGCAGCCAAGATCGTGGGGCGGGAGCTTTCTTT.

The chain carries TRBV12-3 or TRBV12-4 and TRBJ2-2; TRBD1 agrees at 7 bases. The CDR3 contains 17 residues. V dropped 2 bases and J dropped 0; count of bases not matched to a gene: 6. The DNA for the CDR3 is TGTGCCAGCAGTTTACGGACAGGCCACGCGAACACCGGGGAGCTGTTTTTT. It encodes CASSLRTGHANTGELFF.

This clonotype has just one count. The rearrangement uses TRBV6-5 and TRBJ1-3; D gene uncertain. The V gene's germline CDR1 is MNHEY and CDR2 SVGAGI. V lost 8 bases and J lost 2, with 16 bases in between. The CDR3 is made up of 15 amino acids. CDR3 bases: TGTGCCAGCCATCCTGGAGCGGTAGCTGGAAACACCATATATTTT. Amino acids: CASHPGAVAGNTIYF.

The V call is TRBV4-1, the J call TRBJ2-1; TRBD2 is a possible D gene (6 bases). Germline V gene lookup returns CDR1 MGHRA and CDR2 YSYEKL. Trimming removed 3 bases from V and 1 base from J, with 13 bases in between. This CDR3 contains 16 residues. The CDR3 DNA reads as TGCGCCAGCAGCCAGGCGGGGAGTTTTTCCTACAATGAGCAGTTCTTC. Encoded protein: CASSQAGSFSYNEQFF.

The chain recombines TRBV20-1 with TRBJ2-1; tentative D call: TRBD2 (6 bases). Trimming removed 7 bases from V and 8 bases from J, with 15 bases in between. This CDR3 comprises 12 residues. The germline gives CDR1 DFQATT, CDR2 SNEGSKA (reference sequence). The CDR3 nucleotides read TGCAGTGGGGCGGGATCTACGGATGAGCAGTTCTTC. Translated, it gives CSGAGSTDEQFF.

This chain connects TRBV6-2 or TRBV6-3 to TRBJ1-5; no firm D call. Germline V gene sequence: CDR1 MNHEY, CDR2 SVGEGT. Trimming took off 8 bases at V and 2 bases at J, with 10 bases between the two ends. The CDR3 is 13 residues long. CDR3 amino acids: CASGQYGNQPQHF. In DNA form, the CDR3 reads TGTGCCAGCGGGCAGTACGGCAATCAGCCCCAGCATTTT.

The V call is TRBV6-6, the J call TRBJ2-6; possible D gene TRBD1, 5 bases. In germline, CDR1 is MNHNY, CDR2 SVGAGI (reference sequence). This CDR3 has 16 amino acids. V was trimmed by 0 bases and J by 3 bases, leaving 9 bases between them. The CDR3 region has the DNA TGTGCCAGCAGTTACTCGGCAACAGGTGGGGCCAACGTCCTGACTTTC. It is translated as CASSYSATGGANVLTF.

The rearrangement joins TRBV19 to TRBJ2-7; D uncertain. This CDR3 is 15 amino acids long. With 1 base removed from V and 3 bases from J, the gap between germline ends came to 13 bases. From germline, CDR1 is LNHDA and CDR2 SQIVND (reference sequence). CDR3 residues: CASSIAADDIYEQYF. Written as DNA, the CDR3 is TGTGCCAGTAGTATAGCTGCCGACGATATCTACGAGCAGTACTTC.

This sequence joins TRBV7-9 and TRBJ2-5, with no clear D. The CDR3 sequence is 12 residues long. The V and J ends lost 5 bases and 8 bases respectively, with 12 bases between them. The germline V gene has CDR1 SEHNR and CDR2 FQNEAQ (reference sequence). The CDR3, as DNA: TGTGCCAGCAGCATTGGAGCTGTAACCCAGTACTTC. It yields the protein CASSIGAVTQYF.

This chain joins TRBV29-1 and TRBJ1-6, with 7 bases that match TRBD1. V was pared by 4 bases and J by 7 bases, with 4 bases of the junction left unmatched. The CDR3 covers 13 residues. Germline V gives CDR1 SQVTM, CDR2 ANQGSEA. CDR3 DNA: TGCAGCGTTGGGGCAGGGGGGAATTCACCCCTCCACTTT. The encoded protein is CSVGAGGNSPLHF. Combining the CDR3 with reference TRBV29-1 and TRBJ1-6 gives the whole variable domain SAVISQKPSRDICQRGTSLTIQCQVDSQVTMMFWYRQQPGQSLTLIATANQGSEATYESGFVIDKFPISRPNLTFSTLTVSNMSPEDSSIYLCSVGAGGNSPLHFGNGTRLTVT.

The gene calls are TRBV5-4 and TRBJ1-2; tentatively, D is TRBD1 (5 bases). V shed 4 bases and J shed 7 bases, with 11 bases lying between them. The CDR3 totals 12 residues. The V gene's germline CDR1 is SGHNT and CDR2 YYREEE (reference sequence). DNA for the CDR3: TGTGCCAGCAGCGGGGCATTGGGTGGCTACACCTTC. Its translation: CASSGALGGYTF. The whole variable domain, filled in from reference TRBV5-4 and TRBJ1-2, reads ETGVTQSPTHLIKTRGQQVTLRCSSQSGHNTVSWYQQALGQGPQFIFQYYREEENGRGNFPPRFSGLQFPNYSSELNVNALELDDSALYLCASSGALGGYTFGSGTRLTVV.

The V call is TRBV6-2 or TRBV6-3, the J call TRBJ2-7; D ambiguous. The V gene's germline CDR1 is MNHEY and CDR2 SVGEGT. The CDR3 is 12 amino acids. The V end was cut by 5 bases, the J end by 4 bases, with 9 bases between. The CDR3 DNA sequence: TGTGCCAGCAGTCGCCTAGAATACGAGCAGTACTTC. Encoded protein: CASSRLEYEQYF.